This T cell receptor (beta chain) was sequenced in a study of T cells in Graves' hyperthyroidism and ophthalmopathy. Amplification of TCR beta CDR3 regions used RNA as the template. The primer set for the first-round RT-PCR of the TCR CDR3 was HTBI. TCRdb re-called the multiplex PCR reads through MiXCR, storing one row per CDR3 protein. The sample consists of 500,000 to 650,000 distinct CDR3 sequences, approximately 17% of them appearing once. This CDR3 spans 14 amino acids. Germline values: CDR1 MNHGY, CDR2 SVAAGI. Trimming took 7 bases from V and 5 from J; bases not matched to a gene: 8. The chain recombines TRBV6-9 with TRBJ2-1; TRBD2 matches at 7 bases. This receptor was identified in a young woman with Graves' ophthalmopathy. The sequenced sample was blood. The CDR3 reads CASNFGTTHNEQFF. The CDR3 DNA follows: TGTGCCAGCAATTTCGGGACTACCCACAATGAGCAGTTCTTC.